The clone carrying this T cell receptor beta chain was observed a handful of times. The antigen is undetermined. This sample is drawn from a study of T cell responses to AZD1222 COVID-19 vaccine. Notes on the study in general: White British donors predominated, females outnumbered males, and clonal diversity was possibly underestimated. In the spike-specific TCR repertoire, nearly half reportedly target unmutated variant regions. With two AZD1222 doses given, Spike-specific TCR breadth and depth both rose.

Looked up from germline, CDR1 is SGHNT and CDR2 is YENEEA. This CDR3 contains 14 residues. V was pared by 2 bases and J by 0 bases, with 7 bases between. Clones were sequenced by immunoSEQ multiplex PCR, and TCRdb holds only the in-frame ones, with some missing. The sample contains 100,000 to 150,000 clones, roughly 85% of which appear only once. The chain employs TRBV11-3 and TRBJ1-1, with no clear D. The specimen comprised peripheral blood, sampled 28 days after the second dose of the MenACWY control vaccine. This clonotype originated in an adult who received the MenACWY meningococcal vaccine as a control. The CDR3 region is CASSLNSMNTEAFF. The CDR3 bases are TGTGCCAGCAGCTTAAACAGCATGAACACTGAAGCTTTCTTT. The full variable domain, with the rest looked up from reference TRBV11-3 and TRBJ1-1, is EAGVVQSPRYKIIEKKQPVAFWCNPISGHNTLYWYLQNLGQGPELLIRYENEEAVDDSQLPKDRFSAERLKGVDSTLKIQPAELGDSAVYLCASSLNSMNTEAFFGQGTRLTVV.